This TCR beta chain was sequenced during a study of OX40 agonist ivuxolimab in advanced cancers. Turning to the study itself: As their treatment, patients were administered ivuxolimab, an agonistic anti-OX40 (CD134) antibody.

Trimming took off 5 bases at V and 1 base at J, with 8 bases between the two ends. The CDR3 is made up of 14 amino acids. Per the germline V gene, CDR1 is LNHDA and CDR2 is SQIVND (reference sequence). Measured with immunoSEQ multiplex PCR; TCRdb has only the in-frame clones, and not every one. The sample consists of some 45,000 clones, around 84% of them appearing once. In regard to this clone: Its antigen is as yet unknown. This sample also contains other DNA sequences that code for the same CDR3.

Study-level findings and limits: At 0.1-3.0 mg/kg, partial responders had clonal expansion among the lowest observed. Mean expanded clone counts were higher in CD8+ than CD4+ T cells. There were also nonresponders showing low normalized T-cell clonal expansion.

This chain joins TRBV19 and TRBJ2-2; D ambiguous. The sample was CD4+ or CD8+ T cells sorted from blood, taken in a trial of the OX40 agonist ivuxolimab. This TCR derives from an adult with an advanced solid tumor such as melanoma, head and neck, liver or kidney cancer. The CDR3 region is CASSFSRNTGELFF. CDR3 DNA sequence: TGTGCCAGTAGTTTTAGCAGGAACACCGGGGAGCTGTTTTTT.